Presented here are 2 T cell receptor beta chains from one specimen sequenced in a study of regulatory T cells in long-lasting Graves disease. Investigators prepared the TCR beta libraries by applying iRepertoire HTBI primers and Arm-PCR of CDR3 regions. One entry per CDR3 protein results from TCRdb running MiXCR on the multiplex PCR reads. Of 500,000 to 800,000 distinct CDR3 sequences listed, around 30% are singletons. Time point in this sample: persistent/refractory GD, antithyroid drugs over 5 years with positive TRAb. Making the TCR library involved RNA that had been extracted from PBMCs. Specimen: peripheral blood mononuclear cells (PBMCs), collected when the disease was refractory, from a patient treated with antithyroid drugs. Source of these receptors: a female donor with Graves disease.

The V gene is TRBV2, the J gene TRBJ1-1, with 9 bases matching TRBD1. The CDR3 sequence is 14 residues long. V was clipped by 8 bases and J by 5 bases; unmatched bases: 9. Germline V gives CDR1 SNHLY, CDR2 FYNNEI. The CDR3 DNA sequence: TGTGCCAGCCGTGCGGGGACAGGGTTAACTGAAGCTTTCTTT. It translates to CASRAGTGLTEAFF.

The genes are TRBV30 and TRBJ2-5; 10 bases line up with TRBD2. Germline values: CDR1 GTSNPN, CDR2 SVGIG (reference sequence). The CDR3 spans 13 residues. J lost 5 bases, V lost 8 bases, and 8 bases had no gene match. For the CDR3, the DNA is TGTGCCCTGGAACTAGCGGGAAGCGAGACCCAGTACTTC. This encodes CALELAGSETQYF.